These 9 T cell receptor beta chains were all obtained from the same sample, sequenced in a study of tumor and adjacent non-tumor tissue in lung cancer. No cell sorting was done before RNA was extracted from the tissue. This non-tumor lung sample came from over 3 cm beyond the tumor edge. The library came from three nested PCR rounds adapted from ARM-PCR protocols. Each CDR3 protein gets one entry after TCRdb re-called the multiplex PCR reads with MiXCR. Altogether 50,000 to 70,000 distinct CDR3 sequences are present, around 64% being singletons, with the ten largest covering less than 35%. The material sequenced was distant non-tumor lung tissue. The receptors stem from a man in his 70s with non-small cell lung cancer.

This clonotype was counted a few times. The chain couples TRBV25-1 to TRBJ1-1, with TRBD1 as a possible D gene (5 bases). The CDR3 runs to 11 residues. V was cut by 8 bases and J by 10 bases, with 14 bases left in between. Germline values: CDR1 MGHDK, CDR2 SYGVNS. CDR3 sequence: CASQRGDGAFF. In DNA, the CDR3 is TGTGCCAGCCAGCGGGGGGACGGAGCTTTCTTT.

Concerning this clonotype itself: A single base separates this from a much larger clone, so it may be a read error. The V and J genes are TRBV6-6 and TRBJ2-7; 7 bases line up with TRBD1. V was clipped by 7 bases and J by 3 bases; unmatched bases: 18. The CDR3 sequence is 17 residues long. CDR1 is MNHNY and CDR2 is SVGAGI in the germline V gene (reference sequence). The CDR3: CASNEMATGANYYEQYF. CDR3 sequence (DNA): TGTGCCAGCAACGAAATGGCCACAGGGGCCAACTACTACGAGCAGTACTTC.

Comments on this clonotype: One junction end does not reproduce the germline sequence, and a read error may be involved. This sequence joins TRBV14 and TRBJ1-2, with 8 positions matching TRBD1. From germline, CDR1 is SGHDN and CDR2 FVKESK. The CDR3 is made up of 17 amino acids. The CDR3 region has the DNA TGTGCCTGCAGCCAAGCCCGAGGACAGGGTTCTTCGCGTTGCTACACCTTC. Translating gives CACSQARGQGSSRCYTF.

The chain employs TRBV6-6 and TRBJ2-3, with 7 bases aligning to TRBD1. The CDR3 has 16 amino acids. Looked up from germline, CDR1 is MNHNY and CDR2 is SVGAGI (reference sequence). V dropped 9 bases and J dropped 4; count of bases not matched to a gene: 16. CDR3: CARSTAGGVAADTQYF. Written as DNA, the CDR3 is TGTGCCAGGAGTACCGCAGGGGGAGTAGCTGCAGATACGCAGTATTTT.

The chain recombines TRBV30 with TRBJ1-5; D is undetermined. The germline gives CDR1 GTSNPN, CDR2 SVGIG (reference sequence). The CDR3 has 14 amino acids. V lost 0 bases to trimming and J lost 1 base, with 7 bases between them. As DNA, the CDR3 is TGTGCCTGGAGTGTGGGAGGGAGCAATCAGCCCCAGCATTTT. Translating it yields CAWSVGGSNQPQHF.

Points on this clonotype: A junction boundary mismatches the germline segment, possibly from a read error. The chain combines TRBV6-5 with TRBJ1-4, with D unclear. CDR3 length: 15 residues. Germline V gives CDR1 MNHEY, CDR2 SVGAGI. This chain's CDR3 is CSSNYPGKENEKLFF. The DNA of the CDR3 is TGTTCCAGCAATTACCCCGGGAAAGAAAATGAAAAACTGTTTTTT.

This chain connects TRBV23-1 to TRBJ1-1, with TRBD1 identical over 7 bases. TRBV23-1 is an ORF for which the function is uncertain. This CDR3 contains 14 residues. After removal of 3 bases from V and 5 bases from J, the junction contained 6 bases not matched to a gene. In nucleotides, the CDR3 is TGCGCCAGCAGTCACTCCTCAGGGGGGACTGAAGCTTTCTTT. The encoded protein is CASSHSSGGTEAFF.

On this clonotype: Mismatch with germline at one junction end may stem from a read error. This chain links TRBV5-4 with TRBJ2-3, with D possibly being TRBD1 (5 bases). Germline CDR1 is SGHNT and CDR2 is YYREEE (reference sequence). The CDR3 has 13 amino acids. The chain's CDR3 is CASSSQSTGTQYF. The CDR3 DNA follows: TGTGCCAGCAGTTCGCAGAGCACAGGTACGCAGTATTTT.

As regards this clonotype: A junction boundary mismatches the germline segment, possibly from a read error. This rearrangement joins TRBV6-2 or TRBV6-3 to TRBJ2-7, with a possible D match to TRBD1 (6 bases). CDR3 length: 15 amino acids. Germline V gene sequence: CDR1 MNHEY, CDR2 SVGEGT. The CDR3 protein is CASSDPTGSPYERYF. CDR3 nucleotide sequence: TGTGCCAGCAGTGACCCGACAGGTAGCCCCTACGAGCGGTATTTC.